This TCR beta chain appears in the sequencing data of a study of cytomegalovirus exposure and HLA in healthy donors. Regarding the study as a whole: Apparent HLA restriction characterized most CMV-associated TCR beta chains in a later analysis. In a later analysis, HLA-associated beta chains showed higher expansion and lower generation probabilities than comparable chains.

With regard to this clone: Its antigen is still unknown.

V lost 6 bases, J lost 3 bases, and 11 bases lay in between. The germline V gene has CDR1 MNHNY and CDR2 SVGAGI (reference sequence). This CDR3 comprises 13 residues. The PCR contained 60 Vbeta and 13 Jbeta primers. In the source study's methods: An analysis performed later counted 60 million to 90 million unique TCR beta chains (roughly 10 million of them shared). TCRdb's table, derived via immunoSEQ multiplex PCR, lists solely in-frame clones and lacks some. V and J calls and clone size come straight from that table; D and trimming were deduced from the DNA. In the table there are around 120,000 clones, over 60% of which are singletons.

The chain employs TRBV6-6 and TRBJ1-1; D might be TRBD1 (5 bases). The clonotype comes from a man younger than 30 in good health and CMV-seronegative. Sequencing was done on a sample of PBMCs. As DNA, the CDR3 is TGTGCCAGCAGGTGGGGGGAGGACACTGAAGCTTTCTTT. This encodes CASRWGEDTEAFF.